The clone carrying this TCR beta chain was counted once. Antigen: not known. The data are from a study of vaccination effects on CD4 cells after COVID-19. Study-wide context: PBMC were cultured at fewer than 2.5 million per well with about 9 IU/ml IL-2 and 10 ug/ml peptides. General observations from the study: Late post-vaccination samples showed marked contraction of infection- and vaccine-induced clones.

The CDR3 has 16 residues. The V gene lost 4 bases and the J gene lost 5 bases, with 18 bases spanning the gap. Germline V lookup: CDR1 SGHRS, CDR2 YFSETQ. The authors isolated CD4+ T cells after around nine days of culture. Assay: immunoSEQ multiplex PCR; the TCRdb copy retains only in-frame clones and omits some. The sample has roughly 56,000 clones, over 60% seen once. The chain recombines TRBV5-1 with TRBJ2-2; possibly TRBD1 for D (6 bases). The origin of this receptor is a human donor who received a COVID-19 vaccine. The sequencing used CD4+ T cells from PBMCs cultured without peptide, collected before COVID-19 vaccination. DNA for the CDR3: TGCGCCAGCAGCCCGGAGGTACAGGGCCGGACCGGGGAGCTGTTTTTT. Its protein product is CASSPEVQGRTGELFF.